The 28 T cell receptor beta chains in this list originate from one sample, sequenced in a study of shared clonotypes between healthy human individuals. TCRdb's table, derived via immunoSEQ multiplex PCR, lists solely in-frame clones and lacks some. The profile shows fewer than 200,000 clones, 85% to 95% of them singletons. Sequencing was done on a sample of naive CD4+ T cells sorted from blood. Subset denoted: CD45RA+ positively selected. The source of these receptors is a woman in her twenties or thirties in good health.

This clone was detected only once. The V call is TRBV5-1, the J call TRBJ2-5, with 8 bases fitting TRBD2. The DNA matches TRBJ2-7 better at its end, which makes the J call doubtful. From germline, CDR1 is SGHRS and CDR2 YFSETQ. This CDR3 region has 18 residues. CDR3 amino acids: CASSFGTSLFYSSYEQYF. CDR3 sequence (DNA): TGCGCCAGCAGCTTTGGGACTAGTCTGTTTTACAGCTCCTACGAGCAGTACTTC.

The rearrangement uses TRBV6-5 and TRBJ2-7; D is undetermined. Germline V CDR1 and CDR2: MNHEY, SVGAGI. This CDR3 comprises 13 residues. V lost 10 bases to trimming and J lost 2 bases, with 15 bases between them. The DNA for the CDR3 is TGTGCCACCTCCCCGTCAGCCGCCTACGAGCAGTACTTC. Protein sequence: CATSPSAAYEQYF.

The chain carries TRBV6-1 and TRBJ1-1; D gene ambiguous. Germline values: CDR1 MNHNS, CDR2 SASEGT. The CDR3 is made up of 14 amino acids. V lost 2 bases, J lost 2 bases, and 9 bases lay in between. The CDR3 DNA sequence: TGTGCCAGCAGTGAAAGAGCCTCAAACACTGAAGCTTTCTTT. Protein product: CASSERASNTEAFF.

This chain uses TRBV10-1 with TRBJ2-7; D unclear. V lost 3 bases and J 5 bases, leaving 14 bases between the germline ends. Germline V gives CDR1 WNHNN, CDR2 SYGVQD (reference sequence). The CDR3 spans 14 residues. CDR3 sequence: CASSDRTVVHEQYF. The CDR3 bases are TGCGCCAGCAGTGACCGGACGGTGGTCCACGAGCAGTACTTC.

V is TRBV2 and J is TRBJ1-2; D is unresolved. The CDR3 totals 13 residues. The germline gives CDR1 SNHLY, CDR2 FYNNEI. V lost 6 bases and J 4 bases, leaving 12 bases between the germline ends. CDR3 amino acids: CASSPDKVYGYTF. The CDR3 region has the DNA TGTGCCAGCAGCCCTGACAAAGTCTATGGCTACACCTTC. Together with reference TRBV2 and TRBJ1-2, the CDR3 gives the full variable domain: EPEVTQTPSHQVTQMGQEVILRCVPISNHLYFYWYRQILGQKVEFLVSFYNNEISEKSEIFDDQFSVERPDGSNFTLKIRSTKLEDSAMYFCASSPDKVYGYTFGSGTRLTVV.

CDR3 residues: CASSIAVDSTQETQYF. In nucleotides, the CDR3 is TGTGCCAGTAGTATAGCTGTGGACAGTACCCAAGAGACCCAGTACTTC. V is TRBV19 and J is TRBJ2-5; TRBD1 is a possible D gene (6 bases). This CDR3 comprises 16 residues. CDR1 and CDR2 (germline): LNHDA, SQIVND (reference sequence). Trimming left V 1 base short and J 1 base short, with 13 bases between.

DNA for the CDR3: TGTGCCAGCAGCCAAGGCACAGGGGAGGCTGGGGCCAACGTCCTGACTTTC. The encoded protein is CASSQGTGEAGANVLTF. The chain joins TRBV4-2 to TRBJ2-6, with D possibly TRBD1 on 7 matching bases. The CDR3 has 17 amino acids. In germline, CDR1 is LGHNA, CDR2 YNFKEQ. V lost 1 base to trimming and J lost 2 bases, with 12 bases between them.

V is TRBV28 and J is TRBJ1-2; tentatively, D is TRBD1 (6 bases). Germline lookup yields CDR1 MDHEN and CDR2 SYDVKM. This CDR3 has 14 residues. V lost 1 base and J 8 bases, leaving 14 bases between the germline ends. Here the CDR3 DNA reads TGTGCCAGCAGTTTATATGTACAGGGTCGCGGCTACACCTTC. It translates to CASSLYVQGRGYTF.

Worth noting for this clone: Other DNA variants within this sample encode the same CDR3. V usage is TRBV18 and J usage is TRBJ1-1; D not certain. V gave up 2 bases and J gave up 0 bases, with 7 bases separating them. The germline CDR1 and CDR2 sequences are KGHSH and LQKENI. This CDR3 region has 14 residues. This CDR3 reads CASSPAQLNTEAFF. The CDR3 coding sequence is TGTGCCAGCTCACCAGCCCAGCTGAACACTGAAGCTTTCTTT.

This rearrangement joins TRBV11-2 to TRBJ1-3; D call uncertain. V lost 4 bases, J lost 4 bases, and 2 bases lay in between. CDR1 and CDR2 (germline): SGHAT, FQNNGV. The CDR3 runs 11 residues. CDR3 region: CASSSGNTIYF. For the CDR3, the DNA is TGTGCCAGCAGCTCCGGAAACACCATATATTTT.

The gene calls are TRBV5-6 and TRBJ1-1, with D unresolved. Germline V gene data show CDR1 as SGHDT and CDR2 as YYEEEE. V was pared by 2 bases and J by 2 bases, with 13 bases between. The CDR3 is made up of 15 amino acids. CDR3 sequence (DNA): TGTGCCAGCAGCTTATTGGGTACGACCAACACTGAAGCTTTCTTT. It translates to CASSLLGTTNTEAFF.

The CDR3 DNA reads as TGTGCCAGCAGCCCCGGTGACCCTGGAAACACCATATATTTT. It encodes CASSPGDPGNTIYF. This sequence joins TRBV7-2 and TRBJ1-3, with D unresolved. CDR3 size: 14 residues. CDR1 and CDR2 from the germline V gene are SGHTA and FQGNSA. Deletions cut 5 bases from V and 2 bases from J, with 10 bases between.

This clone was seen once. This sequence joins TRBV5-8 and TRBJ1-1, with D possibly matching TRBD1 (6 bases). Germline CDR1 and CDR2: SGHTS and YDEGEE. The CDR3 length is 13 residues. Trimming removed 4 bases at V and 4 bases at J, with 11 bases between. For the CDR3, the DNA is TGTGCCAGCAGCCCGAGGGGGATCACTGAAGCTTTCTTT. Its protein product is CASSPRGITEAFF.

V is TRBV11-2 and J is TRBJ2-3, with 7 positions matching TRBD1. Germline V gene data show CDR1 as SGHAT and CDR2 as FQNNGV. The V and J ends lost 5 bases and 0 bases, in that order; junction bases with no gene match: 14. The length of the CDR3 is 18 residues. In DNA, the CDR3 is TGTGCCAGCAGCCCAAGACAGGGAGCCTTTCCTAGCACAGATACGCAGTATTTT. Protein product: CASSPRQGAFPSTDTQYF.

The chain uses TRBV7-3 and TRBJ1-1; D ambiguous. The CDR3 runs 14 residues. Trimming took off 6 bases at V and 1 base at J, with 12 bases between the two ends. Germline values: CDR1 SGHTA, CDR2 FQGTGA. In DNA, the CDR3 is TGTGCCAGCAGGGGGTTACAGAAGAACACTGAAGCTTTCTTT. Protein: CASRGLQKNTEAFF.

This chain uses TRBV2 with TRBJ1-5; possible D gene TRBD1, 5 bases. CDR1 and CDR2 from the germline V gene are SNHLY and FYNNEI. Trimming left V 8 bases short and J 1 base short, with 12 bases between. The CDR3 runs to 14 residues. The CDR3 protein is CASLLDSSNQPQHF. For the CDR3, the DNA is TGTGCCAGCTTACTCGACAGCAGCAATCAGCCCCAGCATTTT.

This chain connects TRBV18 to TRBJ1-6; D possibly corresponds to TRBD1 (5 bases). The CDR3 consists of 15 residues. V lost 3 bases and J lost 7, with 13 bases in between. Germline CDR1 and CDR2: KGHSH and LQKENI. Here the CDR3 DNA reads TGTGCCAGCTCACCGGTCGGGGCTTTAAATTCACCCCTCCACTTT. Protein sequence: CASSPVGALNSPLHF.

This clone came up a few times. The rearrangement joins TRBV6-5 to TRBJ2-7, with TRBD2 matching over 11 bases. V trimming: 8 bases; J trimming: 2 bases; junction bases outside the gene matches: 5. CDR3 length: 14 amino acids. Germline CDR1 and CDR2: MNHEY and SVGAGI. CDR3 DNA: TGTGCCAGCGGGTCTAGCGGGGGGACCTACGAGCAGTACTTC. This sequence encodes CASGSSGGTYEQYF.

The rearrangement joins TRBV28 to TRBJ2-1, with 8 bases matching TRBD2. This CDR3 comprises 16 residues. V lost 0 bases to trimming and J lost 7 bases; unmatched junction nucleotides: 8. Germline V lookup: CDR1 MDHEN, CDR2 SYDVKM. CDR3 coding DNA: TGTGCCAGCAGTTTATGGCCGGGAGGGCCGCGGAATGAGCAGTTCTTC. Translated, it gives CASSLWPGGPRNEQFF.

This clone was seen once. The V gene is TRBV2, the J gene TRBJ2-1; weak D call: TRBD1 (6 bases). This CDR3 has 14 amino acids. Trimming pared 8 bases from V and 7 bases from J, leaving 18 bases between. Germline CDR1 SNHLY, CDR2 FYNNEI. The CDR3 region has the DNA TGTGCCAGCTGCCGGGACATAAGGAGGAATGAGCAGTTCTTC. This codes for CASCRDIRRNEQFF.

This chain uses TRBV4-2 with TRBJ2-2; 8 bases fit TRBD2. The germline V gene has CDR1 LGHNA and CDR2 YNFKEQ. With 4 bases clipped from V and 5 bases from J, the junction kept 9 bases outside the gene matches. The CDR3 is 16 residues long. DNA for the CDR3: TGTGCCAGCAGCCCGAGCGGGAGCGCGTATACCGGGGAGCTGTTTTTT. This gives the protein CASSPSGSAYTGELFF.

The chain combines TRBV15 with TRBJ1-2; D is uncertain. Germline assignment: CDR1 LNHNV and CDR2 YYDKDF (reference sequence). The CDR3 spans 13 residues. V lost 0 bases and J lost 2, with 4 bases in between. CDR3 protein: CATSREGNYGYTF. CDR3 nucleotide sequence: TGTGCCACCAGCAGAGAAGGGAACTATGGCTACACCTTC.

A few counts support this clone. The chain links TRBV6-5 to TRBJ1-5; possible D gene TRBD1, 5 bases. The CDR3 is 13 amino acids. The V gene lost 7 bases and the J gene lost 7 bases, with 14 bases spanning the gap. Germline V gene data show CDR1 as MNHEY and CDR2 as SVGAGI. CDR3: CASTQGLGQPQHF. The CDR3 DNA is TGTGCCAGCACCCAGGGTTTAGGGCAGCCCCAGCATTTT.

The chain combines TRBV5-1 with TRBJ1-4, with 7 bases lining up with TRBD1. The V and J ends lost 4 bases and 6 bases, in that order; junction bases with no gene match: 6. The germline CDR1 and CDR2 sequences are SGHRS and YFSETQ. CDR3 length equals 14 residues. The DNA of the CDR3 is TGCGCCAGCAGCCCGGGACAGTTCGATGAAAAACTGTTTTTT. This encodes CASSPGQFDEKLFF.

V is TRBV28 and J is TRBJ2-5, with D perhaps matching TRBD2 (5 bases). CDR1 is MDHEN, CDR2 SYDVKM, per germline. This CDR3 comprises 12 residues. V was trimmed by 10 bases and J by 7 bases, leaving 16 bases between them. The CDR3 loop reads CATRLGRGTQYF. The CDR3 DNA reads TGTGCCACCCGATTGGGGAGAGGGACCCAGTACTTC.

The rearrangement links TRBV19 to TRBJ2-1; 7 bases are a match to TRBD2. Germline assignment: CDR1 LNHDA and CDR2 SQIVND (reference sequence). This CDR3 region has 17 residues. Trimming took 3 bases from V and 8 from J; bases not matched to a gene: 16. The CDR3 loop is CASSITWGEGTRHEQFF. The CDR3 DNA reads TGTGCCAGTAGTATTACTTGGGGGGAGGGAACTAGACATGAGCAGTTCTTC.

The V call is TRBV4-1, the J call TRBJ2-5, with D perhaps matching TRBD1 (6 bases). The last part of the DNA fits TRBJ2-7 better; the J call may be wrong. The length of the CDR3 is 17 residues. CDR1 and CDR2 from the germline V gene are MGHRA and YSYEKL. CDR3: CASSQSSRDRIFYEQYF. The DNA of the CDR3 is TGCGCCAGCAGCCAAAGTAGTCGAGACAGGATCTTCTACGAGCAGTACTTC.

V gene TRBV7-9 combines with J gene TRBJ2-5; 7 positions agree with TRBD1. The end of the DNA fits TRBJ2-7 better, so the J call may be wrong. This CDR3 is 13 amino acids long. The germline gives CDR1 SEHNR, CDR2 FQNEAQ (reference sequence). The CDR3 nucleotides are TGTGCCAGCAGCACACAGGGGACCTACGAGCAGTACTTC. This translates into CASSTQGTYEQYF.